The 5 T cell receptor beta chains reported below all come from one sample, sequenced in a study of blood T cell repertoires in COVID-19. Sequencing was performed with immunoSEQ multiplex PCR; in TCRdb, only in-frame clones are kept and a portion is missing. The sample carries 45,000 to 65,000 clones, 81% recorded once. The sample was peripheral blood. Receptors were obtained from a woman older than 75 with COVID-19, enrolled during active disease.

Comment on this clone: Sequence at one end of the junction differs from germline and may be a read error. The V call is TRBV18, the J call TRBJ2-3; 12 nucleotides align to TRBD2. The CDR3 is 16 amino acids. Germline V gives CDR1 KGHSH, CDR2 LQKENI. The DNA for the CDR3 is TGTGCCAGCTCACAGGGGACTAGCGGGCGCACCCATACACAGTATTTT. Translated, it gives CASSQGTSGRTHTQYF.

This sequence joins TRBV10-3 and TRBJ2-7, with 7 nucleotides matching TRBD2. Germline CDR1 and CDR2: ENHRY and SYGVKD. CDR3 length: 16 residues. J gave up 6 bases and V 3 bases, and 14 bases lay outside the gene matches. CDR3 sequence reads: CAISDVGEGLGSEQYF. Here the CDR3 DNA reads TGTGCCATCAGTGATGTGGGGGAGGGGCTTGGGTCCGAGCAGTACTTC.

This clone was found once. The chain recombines TRBV5-1 with TRBJ2-2; the D is unclear. Germline V lookup: CDR1 SGHRS, CDR2 YFSETQ. This CDR3 region has 13 residues. V was cut by 0 bases and J by 3 bases, with 3 bases left in between. CDR3 nucleotides: TGCGCCAGCAGCTTGGTAGACACCGGGGAGCTGTTTTTT. This sequence encodes CASSLVDTGELFF.

This clone has more than one count but fewer than ten. The J gene is TRBJ1-3, the V gene TRBV5-1, with D unclear. The CDR3 covers 16 residues. V was trimmed by 0 bases and J by 0 bases, leaving 10 bases between them. The germline gives CDR1 SGHRS, CDR2 YFSETQ. The CDR3 loop reads CASSLGDTNSGNTIYF. The CDR3 DNA reads as TGCGCCAGCAGCTTGGGCGACACAAACTCTGGAAACACCATATATTTT.

The chain uses TRBV14 and TRBJ1-1; tentatively, D is TRBD1 (6 bases). The V gene's germline CDR1 is SGHDN and CDR2 FVKESK. This CDR3 has 13 amino acids. Trimming cost V 2 bases and J 3 bases, with 7 bases left between them. Here the CDR3 reads CASSQQGYTEAFF. The CDR3 DNA reads as TGTGCCAGCAGCCAACAGGGGTACACTGAAGCTTTCTTT.